These 30 T cell receptor beta chains were all obtained from the same sample, sequenced in a study of blood T cell repertoires in COVID-19 (dated by TCRdb to 2020 to 2021). Libraries were prepared through the immunoSEQ multiplex PCR assay. In its TCRdb copy, this immuneACCESS table keeps in-frame sequences only and misses some clones. Where compared with another copy, unresolved V genes explain less than half of these, and the others have no known cause. The sample table holds about 100,000 clones, of which over 80% were seen once. The top ten clones comprise roughly 13% of the sample. The specimen was peripheral blood. Receptors were obtained from a man aged 45 to 65 with active or convalescent COVID-19.

The gene calls are TRBV14 and TRBJ1-2, with D perhaps matching TRBD1 (5 bases). Germline V gene sequence: CDR1 SGHDN, CDR2 FVKESK. V lost 2 bases to trimming and J lost 5 bases, with 18 bases between them. The CDR3 contains 16 residues. The CDR3 DNA sequence: TGTGCCAGCAGCCAATCCCGCGACAGCTTCTTTTATGGCTACACCTTC. Amino acid sequence: CASSQSRDSFFYGYTF.

V is TRBV29-1 and J is TRBJ2-7; D is unclear. Germline assignment: CDR1 SQVTM and CDR2 ANQGSEA. V was trimmed by 0 bases and J by 0 bases, leaving 9 bases between them. This CDR3 region has 14 residues. The CDR3 sequence: CSVEDPFGSYEQYF. The CDR3 region has the DNA TGCAGCGTTGAAGATCCTTTCGGCTCCTACGAGCAGTACTTC.

V usage is TRBV11-2 and J usage is TRBJ2-7, with D maybe TRBD2 (5 bases). Germline loops: CDR1 SGHAT, CDR2 FQNNGV. V shed 6 bases and J shed 2 bases, with 11 bases lying between them. The CDR3 length is 13 residues. This CDR3 reads CASRLSGPYEQYF. CDR3 coding DNA: TGTGCCAGCAGATTAAGCGGACCCTACGAGCAGTACTTC.

This chain links TRBV21-1 with TRBJ1-2; TRBD1 is the table's D call and was not checked against the DNA. TRBV21-1 is an annotated pseudogene. This CDR3 spans 12 amino acids. CDR3 DNA sequence: TGTGCCAGCAGCAAGGGGGCTGTCGGCTACACCTTC. It is translated as CASSKGAVGYTF.

The gene calls are TRBV9 and TRBJ2-2, with 7 bases aligning to TRBD2. Germline loops: CDR1 SGDLS, CDR2 YYNGEE. The junction had 3 bases not matched to a gene; V was cut back by 0 bases and J by 7 bases. This CDR3 has 14 residues. In nucleotides, the CDR3 is TGTGCCAGCAGCGTAGGGCTAGCGGACGGGGAGCTGTTTTTT. This sequence encodes CASSVGLADGELFF.

This chain uses TRBV15 with TRBJ2-1; a weak D match, TRBD2 (5 bases). CDR1 and CDR2 from the germline V gene are LNHNV and YYDKDF (reference sequence). Trimming left V 3 bases short and J 4 bases short, with 10 bases between. The CDR3 spans 14 residues. The CDR3 here is CATSSGVAYNEQFF. DNA of the CDR3: TGTGCCACCAGCAGCGGGGTTGCATACAATGAGCAGTTCTTC.

The count of this clone is one. The chain links TRBV3-1 (or the pseudogene TRBV3-2) to TRBJ1-2, with a weak D call TRBD1 (5 bases). Germline CDR1 LGHDT, CDR2 YNNKEL (reference sequence). The CDR3 runs 13 residues. V lost 4 bases and J lost 11, with 17 bases in between. The chain's CDR3 is CASSPPGLSTYTF. The DNA of the CDR3 is TGTGCCAGCAGCCCCCCGGGACTTTCCACTTACACCTTC.

This chain joins TRBV30 and TRBJ2-3, with D possibly TRBD2 on 6 matching bases. There are 16 residues in the CDR3. CDR1 is GTSNPN and CDR2 is SVGIG in the germline V gene (reference sequence). The V end lost 2 bases, the J end lost 2 bases, and 17 bases lay between the germline ends. CDR3 loop: CAWSPASRRATDTQYF. CDR3 bases: TGTGCCTGGAGTCCTGCTAGCAGGAGGGCCACAGATACGCAGTATTTT.

The rearrangement uses TRBV5-1 and TRBJ2-2, with D perhaps matching TRBD2 (6 bases). The germline V gene has CDR1 SGHRS and CDR2 YFSETQ. The ends were cut back, 3 bases at V and 1 base at J, with 13 bases in the middle. The CDR3 sequence is 16 residues long. The CDR3 DNA reads TGCGCCAGCAGCTCTATAGTGGGGGGGAACACCGGGGAGCTGTTTTTT. Encoded protein: CASSSIVGGNTGELFF.

J is TRBJ2-3 and V is TRBV7-6, with unresolved D. Germline loops: CDR1 SGHVS, CDR2 FNYEAQ. This CDR3 comprises 13 residues. V was clipped by 1 base and J by 5 bases, with 7 bases between them. The CDR3 coding sequence is TGTGCCAGCAGCTTAGTATGGCAAGATACGCAGTATTTT. Translation: CASSLVWQDTQYF.

The chain has TRBV6-6 and TRBJ2-3, with TRBD1 matching 7 bases. The CDR3 totals 12 residues. After removal of 10 bases from V and 2 bases from J, the junction contained 3 bases not matched to a gene. Germline lookup yields CDR1 MNHNY and CDR2 SVGAGI (reference sequence). In nucleotides, the CDR3 is TGTGCCACCCAGGGGGACACAGATACGCAGTATTTT. Translation gives CATQGDTDTQYF.

The rearrangement joins TRBV2 to TRBJ2-2; a weak D match, TRBD2 (6 bases). The CDR3 is 14 amino acids. Deletions cut 8 bases from V and 4 bases from J, with 14 bases between. Germline CDR1 SNHLY, CDR2 FYNNEI. The CDR3 coding sequence is TGTGCCAGCTTCCGGGAGCCTATCACCGGGGAGCTGTTTTTT. This encodes CASFREPITGELFF.

The rearrangement links TRBV6-1 to TRBJ1-2; D unclear. V was clipped by 1 base and J by 6 bases, with 15 bases between them. Germline lookup yields CDR1 MNHNS and CDR2 SASEGT. The CDR3 has 15 amino acids. In nucleotides, the CDR3 is TGTGCCAGCAGTGAAGATGGCGGGGAATGGGATGGCTACACCTTC. Translating gives CASSEDGGEWDGYTF.

This clone occurred once. This chain joins TRBV2 and TRBJ2-5; 7 bases align to TRBD1. This CDR3 contains 14 residues. Germline CDR1 SNHLY, CDR2 FYNNEI. The trim removed 3 bases at V and 2 bases at J, leaving 3 bases unmatched. CDR3 in amino acids: CASSDRGIQETQYF. CDR3 DNA sequence: TGTGCCAGCAGTGACAGGGGGATACAAGAGACCCAGTACTTC.

The V call is TRBV30, the J call TRBJ2-2; D is unresolved. This CDR3 comprises 13 residues. Germline loops: CDR1 GTSNPN, CDR2 SVGIG (reference sequence). The V end lost 0 bases, the J end lost 5 bases, and 7 bases lay between the germline ends. In DNA form, the CDR3 reads TGTGCCTGGAGTGTACACGGGACCGGGGAGCTGTTTTTT. This sequence encodes CAWSVHGTGELFF.

The chain joins TRBV5-1 to TRBJ2-2; 8 bases agree with TRBD1. The ends lost 1 base at V and 6 bases at J; junction bases unmatched: 8. Germline V CDR1 and CDR2: SGHRS, YFSETQ. The CDR3 is 16 residues long. In DNA form, the CDR3 reads TGCGCCAGCAGCTTGACCTTGACAGGGGTTCCCGGGGAGCTGTTTTTT. Translated, it gives CASSLTLTGVPGELFF.

The gene calls are TRBV11-3 and TRBJ2-2; the D is unclear. Trimming cost V 5 bases and J 5 bases, with 9 bases left between them. The CDR3 is 13 amino acids. Germline V gene data show CDR1 as SGHNT and CDR2 as YENEEA. This chain's CDR3 is CASSPARTGELFF. CDR3 nucleotide sequence: TGTGCCAGCAGCCCCGCCCGGACCGGGGAGCTGTTTTTT.

This rearrangement joins TRBV28 to TRBJ2-1; 8 bases align to TRBD1. The J segment lost 15 bases and the V segment lost 6 bases, leaving 7 bases of the junction unmatched. CDR1 and CDR2 from the germline V gene are MDHEN and SYDVKM. The CDR3 totals 11 residues. Here the CDR3 reads CASRGQDSPFF. The CDR3 nucleotides are TGTGCCAGCAGGGGACAGGATTCACCGTTCTTC. Full variable domain (rest looked up from reference TRBV28 and TRBJ2-1): DVKVTQSSRYLVKRTGEKVFLECVQDMDHENMFWYRQDPGLGLRLIYFSYDVKMKEKGDIPEGYSVSREKKERFSLILESASTNQTSMYLCASRGQDSPFFGPGTRLTVL.

The chain has TRBV5-6 and TRBJ1-6; D unresolved. The V and J ends lost 0 bases and 9 bases respectively, with 13 bases between them. The CDR3 consists of 15 residues. Germline-derived CDR1 and CDR2 are SGHDT and YYEEEE. CDR3 DNA: TGTGCCAGCAGCTTGGGCCTCCCGGAGAGTTCACCCCTCCACTTT. Its protein is CASSLGLPESSPLHF. The variable domain in full, with the rest retrieved from reference TRBV5-6 and TRBJ1-6, is DAGVTQSPTHLIKTRGQQVTLRCSPKSGHDTVSWYQQALGQGPQFIFQYYEEEERQRGNFPDRFSGHQFPNYSSELNVNALLLGDSALYLCASSLGLPESSPLHFGNGTRLTVT.

The rearrangement links TRBV6-6 to TRBJ2-3; 9 nucleotides align to TRBD2. V lost 5 bases to trimming and J lost 2 bases; unmatched junction nucleotides: 2. Germline V gene lookup returns CDR1 MNHNY and CDR2 SVGAGI (reference sequence). There are 14 residues in the CDR3. Written as DNA, the CDR3 is TGTGCCAGCAGTACTAGCGGGCCCACAGATACGCAGTATTTT. It yields the protein CASSTSGPTDTQYF.

This chain uses TRBV11-3 with TRBJ2-1, with D possibly matching TRBD1 (5 bases). Trimming stripped 0 bases from V and 7 bases from J, with 13 bases between. CDR1 and CDR2 (germline): SGHNT, YENEEA. This CDR3 spans 15 amino acids. The chain's CDR3 is CASSLESRVGNEQFF. The CDR3 DNA follows: TGTGCCAGCAGCTTAGAAAGCAGGGTAGGGAATGAGCAGTTCTTC.

CDR3 sequence reads: CASSPDRGYTEAFF. The CDR3 DNA is TGCGCCAGCAGCCCAGACAGGGGATACACTGAAGCTTTCTTT. The V call is TRBV5-1, the J call TRBJ1-1; 8 bases match TRBD1. In germline, CDR1 is SGHRS, CDR2 YFSETQ. With V trimmed by 4 bases and J by 3 bases, 5 bases remained unmatched. There are 14 residues in the CDR3.

In its sample, this clone was seen once. The rearrangement uses TRBV27 and TRBJ2-4; 10 nucleotides line up with TRBD1. The junction had 6 bases not matched to a gene; V was cut back by 4 bases and J by 6 bases. The CDR3 is 15 residues long. CDR1 is MNHEY, CDR2 SMNVEV, per germline (reference sequence). In DNA, the CDR3 is TGTGCCAGCAGTTGGGGTGGGACAGGGGTAAACATTCAGTACTTC. It specifies CASSWGGTGVNIQYF.

The V gene is TRBV7-9, the J gene TRBJ2-3; maybe TRBD2 (5 bases). CDR1 is SEHNR and CDR2 is FQNEAQ in the germline V gene (reference sequence). This CDR3 has 16 amino acids. V was shortened by 5 bases and J by 4 bases, with 19 bases between the two germline ends. As DNA, the CDR3 is TGTGCCAGCAGCCTTTATGGCGCGGACTTGGCAGATACGCAGTATTTT. It codes for CASSLYGADLADTQYF.

V is TRBV5-1 and J is TRBJ1-2; no definite D call. CDR3 size: 15 residues. V was pared by 0 bases and J by 4 bases, with 13 bases between. Germline values: CDR1 SGHRS, CDR2 YFSETQ. The CDR3 DNA sequence: TGCGCCAGCAGCTTGGATGCCAGAGGCCCCTATGGCTACACCTTC. This gives the protein CASSLDARGPYGYTF.

The chain is built from TRBV20-1 and TRBJ2-1; D is unclear. The CDR3 length is 13 residues. Germline CDR1 reads DFQATT; CDR2 reads SNEGSKA (reference sequence). The germline V and J ends were trimmed by 3 bases and 4 bases, with 10 bases remaining between them. The CDR3 sequence: CSASPSSYNEQFF. CDR3 coding DNA: TGCAGTGCTAGTCCCTCCAGTTACAATGAGCAGTTCTTC.

This sequence joins TRBV5-1 and TRBJ2-7; perhaps TRBD1 as D (6 bases). The CDR3 consists of 16 residues. The V end was cut by 4 bases, the J end by 3 bases, with 20 bases between. Germline V gene sequence: CDR1 SGHRS, CDR2 YFSETQ. The CDR3 DNA sequence: TGCGCCAGCAGCAGCGCTCCCGACAGGAGTTACTACGAGCAGTACTTC. Translated, it gives CASSSAPDRSYYEQYF.

The chain employs TRBV3-1 (or the pseudogene TRBV3-2) and TRBJ1-1; D gene ambiguous. CDR1 and CDR2 (germline): LGHDT, YNNKEL (reference sequence). The CDR3 has 14 residues. V lost 4 bases to trimming and J lost 4 bases, with 13 bases between them. The CDR3 region has the DNA TGTGCCAGCAGCCCCCTCGCCCGGAGCACTGAAGCTTTCTTT. It encodes CASSPLARSTEAFF.

V is TRBV6-5 and J is TRBJ2-4; maybe TRBD1 (5 bases). Looked up from germline, CDR1 is MNHEY and CDR2 is SVGAGI. Trimming left V 2 bases short and J 0 bases short, with 11 bases between. The CDR3 contains 16 residues. The DNA for the CDR3 is TGTGCCAGCAGTTACGGTGGGGCCCTAGCCAAAAACATTCAGTACTTC. Amino acid sequence: CASSYGGALAKNIQYF.

CDR3 residues: CASSPGRGAYEQYF. As DNA, the CDR3 is TGTGCCAGCTCACCAGGCAGGGGGGCCTACGAGCAGTACTTC. The chain joins TRBV18 to TRBJ2-7, with a tentative D call TRBD1 (7 bases). V lost 2 bases to trimming and J lost 2 bases, with 10 bases between them. This CDR3 is 14 amino acids long. Germline CDR1 reads KGHSH; CDR2 reads LQKENI.